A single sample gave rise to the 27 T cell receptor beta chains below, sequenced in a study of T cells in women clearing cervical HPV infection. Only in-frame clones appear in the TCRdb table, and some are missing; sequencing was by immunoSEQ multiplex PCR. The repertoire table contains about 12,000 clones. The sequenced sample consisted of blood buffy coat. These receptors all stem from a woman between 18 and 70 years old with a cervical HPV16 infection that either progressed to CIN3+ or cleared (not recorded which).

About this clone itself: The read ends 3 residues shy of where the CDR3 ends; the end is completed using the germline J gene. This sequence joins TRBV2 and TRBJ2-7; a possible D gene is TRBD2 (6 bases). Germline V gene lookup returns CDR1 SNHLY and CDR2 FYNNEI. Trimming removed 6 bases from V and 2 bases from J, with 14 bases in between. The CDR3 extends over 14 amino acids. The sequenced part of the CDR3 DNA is TGTGCCAGCAGGGCCGCGGGGCTGGCCTACGAG. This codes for CASRAAGLAYE. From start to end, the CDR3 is CASRAAGLAYEQYF.

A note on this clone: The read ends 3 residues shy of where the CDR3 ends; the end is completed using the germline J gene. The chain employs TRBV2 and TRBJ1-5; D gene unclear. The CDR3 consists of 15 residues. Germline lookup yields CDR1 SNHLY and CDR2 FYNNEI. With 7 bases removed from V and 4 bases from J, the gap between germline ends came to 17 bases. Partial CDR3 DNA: TGTGCCAGCAATTTGGAAGGCAGGATAAATCAGCCC. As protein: CASNLEGRINQP. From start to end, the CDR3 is CASNLEGRINQPQHF. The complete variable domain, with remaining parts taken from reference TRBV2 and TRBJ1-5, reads EPEVTQTPSHQVTQMGQEVILRCVPISNHLYFYWYRQILGQKVEFLVSFYNNEISEKSEIFDDQFSVERPDGSNFTLKIRSTKLEDSAMYFCASNLEGRINQPQHFGDGTRLSIL.

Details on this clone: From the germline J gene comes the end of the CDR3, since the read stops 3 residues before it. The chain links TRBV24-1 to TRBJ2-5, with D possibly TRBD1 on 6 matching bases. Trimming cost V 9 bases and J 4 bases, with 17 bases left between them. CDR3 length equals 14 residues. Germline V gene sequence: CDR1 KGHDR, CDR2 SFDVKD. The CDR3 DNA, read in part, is TGTGCCACCGCGACAGGTGGGGTCGGAGAGACC. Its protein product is CATATGGVGET. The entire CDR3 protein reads CATATGGVGETQYF.

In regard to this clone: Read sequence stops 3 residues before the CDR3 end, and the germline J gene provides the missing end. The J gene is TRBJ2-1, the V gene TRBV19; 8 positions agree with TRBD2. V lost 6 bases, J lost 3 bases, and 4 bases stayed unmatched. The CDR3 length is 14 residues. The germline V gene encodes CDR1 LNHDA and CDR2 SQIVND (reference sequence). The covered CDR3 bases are TGTGCCAGTAGCCCGGGGGGGGTCTACAATGAG. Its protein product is CASSPGGVYNE. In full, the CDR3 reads CASSPGGVYNEQFF.

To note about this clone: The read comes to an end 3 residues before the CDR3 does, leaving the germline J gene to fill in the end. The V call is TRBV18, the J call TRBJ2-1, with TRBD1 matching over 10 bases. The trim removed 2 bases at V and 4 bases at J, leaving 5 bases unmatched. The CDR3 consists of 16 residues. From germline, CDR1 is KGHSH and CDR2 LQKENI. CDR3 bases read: TGTGCCAGCTCACCAGGTCCGGGACAGGGGTACAATGAG. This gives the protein CASSPGPGQGYNE. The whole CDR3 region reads CASSPGPGQGYNEQFF.

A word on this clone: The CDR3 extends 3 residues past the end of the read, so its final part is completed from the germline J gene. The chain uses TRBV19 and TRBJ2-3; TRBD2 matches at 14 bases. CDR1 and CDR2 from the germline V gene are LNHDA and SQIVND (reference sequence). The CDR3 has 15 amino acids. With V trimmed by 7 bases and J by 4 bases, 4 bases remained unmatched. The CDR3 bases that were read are TGTGCCAGTACCCCGACTAGCGGGGGGGCAGATACG. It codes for CASTPTSGGADT. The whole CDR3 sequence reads CASTPTSGGADTQYF. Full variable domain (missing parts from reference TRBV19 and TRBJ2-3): DGGITQSPKYLFRKEGQNVTLSCEQNLNHDAMYWYRQDPGQGLRLIYYSQIVNDFQKGDIAEGYSVSREKKESFPLTVTSAQKNPTAFYLCASTPTSGGADTQYFGPGTRLTVL.

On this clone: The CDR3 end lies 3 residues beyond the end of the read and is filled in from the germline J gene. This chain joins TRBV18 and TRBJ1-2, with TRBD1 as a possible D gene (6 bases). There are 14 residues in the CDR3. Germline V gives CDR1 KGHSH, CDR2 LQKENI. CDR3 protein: CASSPGTSSDDYTF. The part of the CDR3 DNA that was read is TGTGCCAGCTCACCAGGGACATCTTCGGACGAC.

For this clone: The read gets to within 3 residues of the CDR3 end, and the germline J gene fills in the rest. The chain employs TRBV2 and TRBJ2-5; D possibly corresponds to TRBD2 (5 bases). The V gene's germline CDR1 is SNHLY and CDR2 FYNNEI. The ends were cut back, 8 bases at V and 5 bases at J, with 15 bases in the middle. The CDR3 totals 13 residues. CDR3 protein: CASGKDSRETQYF. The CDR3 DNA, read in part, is TGTGCCAGCGGGAAGGACTCCCGGGAGACC.

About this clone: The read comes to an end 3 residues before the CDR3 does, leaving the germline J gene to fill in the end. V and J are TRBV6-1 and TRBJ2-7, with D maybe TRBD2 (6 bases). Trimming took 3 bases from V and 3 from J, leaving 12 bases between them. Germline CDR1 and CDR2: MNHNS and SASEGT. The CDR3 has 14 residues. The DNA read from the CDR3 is TGTGCCAGCAGTGACGGGGGAAACCTCTACGAG. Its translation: CASSDGGNLYE. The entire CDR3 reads CASSDGGNLYEQYF.

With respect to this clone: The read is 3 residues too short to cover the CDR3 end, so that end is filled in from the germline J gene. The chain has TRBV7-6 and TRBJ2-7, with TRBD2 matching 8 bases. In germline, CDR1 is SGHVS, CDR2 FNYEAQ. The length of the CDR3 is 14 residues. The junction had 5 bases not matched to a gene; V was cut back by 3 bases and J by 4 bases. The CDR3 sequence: CASSFSGGEYEQYF. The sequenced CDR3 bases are TGTGCCAGCAGCTTCAGCGGGGGAGAGTACGAG.

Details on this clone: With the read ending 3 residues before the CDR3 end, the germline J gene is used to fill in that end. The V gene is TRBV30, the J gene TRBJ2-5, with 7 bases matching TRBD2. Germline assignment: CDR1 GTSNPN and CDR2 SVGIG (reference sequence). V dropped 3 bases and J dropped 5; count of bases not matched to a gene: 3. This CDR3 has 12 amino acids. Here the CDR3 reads CAWRGLGETQYF. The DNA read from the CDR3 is TGTGCCTGGAGAGGACTAGGCGAGACC.

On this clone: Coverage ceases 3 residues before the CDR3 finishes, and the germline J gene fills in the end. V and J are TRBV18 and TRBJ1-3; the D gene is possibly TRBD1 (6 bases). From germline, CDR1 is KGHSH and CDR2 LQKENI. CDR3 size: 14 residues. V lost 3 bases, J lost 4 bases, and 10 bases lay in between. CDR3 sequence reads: CASSPTGYGNTIYF. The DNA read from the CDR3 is TGTGCCAGCTCACCTACAGGGTACGGAAACACC.

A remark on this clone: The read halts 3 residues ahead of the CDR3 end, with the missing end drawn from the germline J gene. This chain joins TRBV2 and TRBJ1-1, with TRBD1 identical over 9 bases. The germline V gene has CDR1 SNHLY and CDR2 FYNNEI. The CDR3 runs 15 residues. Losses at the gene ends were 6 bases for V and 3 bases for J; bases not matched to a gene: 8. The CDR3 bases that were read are TGTGCCAGCAGCCGGGACAGGGCGTCCGACACTGAA. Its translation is CASSRDRASDTE. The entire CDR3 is CASSRDRASDTEAFF.

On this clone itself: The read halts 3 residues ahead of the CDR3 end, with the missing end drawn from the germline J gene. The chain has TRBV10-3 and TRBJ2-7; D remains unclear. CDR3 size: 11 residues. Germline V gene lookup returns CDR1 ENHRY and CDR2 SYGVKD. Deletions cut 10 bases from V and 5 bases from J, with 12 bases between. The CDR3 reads CASHPTHEQYF. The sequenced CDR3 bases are TGTGCCAGCCACCCTACCCACGAG.

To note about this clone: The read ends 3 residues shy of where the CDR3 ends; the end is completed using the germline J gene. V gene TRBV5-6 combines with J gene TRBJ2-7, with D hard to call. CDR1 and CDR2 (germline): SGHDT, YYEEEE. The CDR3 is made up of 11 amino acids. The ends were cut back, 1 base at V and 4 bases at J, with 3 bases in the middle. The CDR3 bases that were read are TGTGCCAGCAGCTTGCGGTACGAG. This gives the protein CASSLRYE. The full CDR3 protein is CASSLRYEQYF.

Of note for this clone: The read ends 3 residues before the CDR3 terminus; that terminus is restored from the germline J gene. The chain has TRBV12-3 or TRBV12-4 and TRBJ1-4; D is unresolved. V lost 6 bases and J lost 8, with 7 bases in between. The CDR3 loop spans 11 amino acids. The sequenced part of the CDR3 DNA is TGTGCCAGCAGATACGGGGAAAAA. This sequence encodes CASRYGEK. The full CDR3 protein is CASRYGEKLFF.

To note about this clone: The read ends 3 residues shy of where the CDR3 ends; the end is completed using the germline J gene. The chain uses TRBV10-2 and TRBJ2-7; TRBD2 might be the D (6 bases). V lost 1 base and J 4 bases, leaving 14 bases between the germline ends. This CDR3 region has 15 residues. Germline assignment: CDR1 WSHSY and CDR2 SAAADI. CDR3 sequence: CASSEWTKAGYEQYF. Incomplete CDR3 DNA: TGCGCCAGCAGTGAGTGGACAAAGGCGGGGTACGAG.

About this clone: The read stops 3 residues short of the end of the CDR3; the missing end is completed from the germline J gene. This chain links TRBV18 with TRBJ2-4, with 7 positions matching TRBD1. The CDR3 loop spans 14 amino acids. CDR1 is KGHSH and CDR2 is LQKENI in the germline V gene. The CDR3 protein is CASSPRRQGEGQYF. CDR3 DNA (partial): TGTGCCAGCTCACCACGTAGACAGGGTGAGGGT.

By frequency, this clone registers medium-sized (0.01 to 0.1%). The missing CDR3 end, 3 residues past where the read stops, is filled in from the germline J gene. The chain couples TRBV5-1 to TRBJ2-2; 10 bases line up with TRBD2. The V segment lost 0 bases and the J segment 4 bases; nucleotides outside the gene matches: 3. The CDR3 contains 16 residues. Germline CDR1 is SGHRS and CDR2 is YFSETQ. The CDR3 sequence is CASSLASGGGTGELFF. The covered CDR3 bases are TGCGCCAGCAGCTTGGCTAGCGGGGGAGGCACCGGGGAG.

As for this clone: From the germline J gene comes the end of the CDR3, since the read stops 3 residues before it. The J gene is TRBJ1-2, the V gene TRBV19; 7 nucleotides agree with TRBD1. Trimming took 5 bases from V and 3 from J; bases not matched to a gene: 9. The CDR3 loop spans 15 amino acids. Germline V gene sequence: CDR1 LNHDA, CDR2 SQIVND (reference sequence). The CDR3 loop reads CASSLPGQLHYGYTF. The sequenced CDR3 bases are TGTGCCAGTAGTCTTCCGGGACAGCTGCACTATGGC.

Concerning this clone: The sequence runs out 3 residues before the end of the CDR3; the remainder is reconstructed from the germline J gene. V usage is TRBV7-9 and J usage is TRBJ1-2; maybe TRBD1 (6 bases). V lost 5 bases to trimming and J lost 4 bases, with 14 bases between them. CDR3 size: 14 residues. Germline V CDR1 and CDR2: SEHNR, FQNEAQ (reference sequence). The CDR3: CASSAQGQRYGYTF. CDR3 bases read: TGTGCCAGCAGCGCACAAGGACAGCGCTATGGC.

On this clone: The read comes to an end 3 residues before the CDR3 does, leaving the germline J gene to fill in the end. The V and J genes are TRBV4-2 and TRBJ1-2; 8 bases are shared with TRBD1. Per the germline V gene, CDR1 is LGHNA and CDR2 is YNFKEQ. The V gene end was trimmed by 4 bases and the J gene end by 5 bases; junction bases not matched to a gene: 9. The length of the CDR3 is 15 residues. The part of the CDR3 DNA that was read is TGTGCCAGCAGCCCTAGTTTACAGGGGGAATATGGC. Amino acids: CASSPSLQGEYG. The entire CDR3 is CASSPSLQGEYGYTF.

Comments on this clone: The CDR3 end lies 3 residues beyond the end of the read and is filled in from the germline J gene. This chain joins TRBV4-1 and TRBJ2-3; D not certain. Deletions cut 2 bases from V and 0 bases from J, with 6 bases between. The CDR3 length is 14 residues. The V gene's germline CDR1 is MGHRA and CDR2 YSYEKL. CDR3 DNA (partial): TGCGCCAGCAGCCAAACGAGCAGCACAGATACG. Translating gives CASSQTSSTDT. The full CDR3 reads CASSQTSSTDTQYF.

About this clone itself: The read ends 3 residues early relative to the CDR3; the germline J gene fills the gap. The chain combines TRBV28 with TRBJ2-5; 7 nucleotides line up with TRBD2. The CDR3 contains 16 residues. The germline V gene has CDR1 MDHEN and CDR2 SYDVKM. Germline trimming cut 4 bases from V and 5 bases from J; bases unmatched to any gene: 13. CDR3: CASSSALGGSKETQYF. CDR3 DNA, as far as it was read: TGTGCCAGCAGTTCCGCCCTGGGGGGGAGTAAGGAGACC.

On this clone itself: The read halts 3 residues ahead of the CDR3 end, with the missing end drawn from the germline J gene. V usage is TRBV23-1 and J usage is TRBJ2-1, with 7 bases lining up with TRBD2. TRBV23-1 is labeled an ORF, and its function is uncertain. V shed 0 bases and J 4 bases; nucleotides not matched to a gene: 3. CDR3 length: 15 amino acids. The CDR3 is CASSQSGDYYNEQFF. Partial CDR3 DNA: TGCGCCAGCAGTCAATCGGGGGACTATTACAATGAG.

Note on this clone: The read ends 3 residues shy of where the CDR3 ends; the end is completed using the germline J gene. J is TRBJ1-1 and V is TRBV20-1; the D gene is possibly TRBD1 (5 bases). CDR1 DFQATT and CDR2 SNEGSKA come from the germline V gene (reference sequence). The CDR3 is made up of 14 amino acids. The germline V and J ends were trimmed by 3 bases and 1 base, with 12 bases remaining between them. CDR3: CSASVGARNTEAFF. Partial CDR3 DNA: TGCAGTGCTAGCGTAGGGGCAAGGAACACTGAA.

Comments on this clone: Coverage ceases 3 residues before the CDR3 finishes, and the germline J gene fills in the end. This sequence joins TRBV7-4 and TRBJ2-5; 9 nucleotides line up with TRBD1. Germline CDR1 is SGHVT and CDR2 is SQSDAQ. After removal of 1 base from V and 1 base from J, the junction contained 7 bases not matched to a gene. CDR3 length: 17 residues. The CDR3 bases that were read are TGTGCCAGCAGCTTAGGCCGGGACAGGGTCTCCCAAGAGACC. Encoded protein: CASSLGRDRVSQET. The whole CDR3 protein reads CASSLGRDRVSQETQYF.